In its sample, the clone carrying this T cell receptor (beta chain) was seen many times. Alongside a J-beta primer mix, a sample-barcoded 5' primer served in a second PCR lasting about 7 to 11 cycles. TCRdb re-analysed the 5' RACE reads in MiXCR, keeping a single row per CDR3 protein. The sample lists about 1.7 million distinct CDR3 sequences; roughly 28% were seen once. The V gene's germline CDR1 is MNHEY and CDR2 SVGEGT. Trimming stripped 0 bases from V and 6 bases from J, with 20 bases between. The CDR3 has 17 amino acids. The record originates from a study of blood T cells in healthy people across ages.

The receptor was isolated from a woman aged 25 to 45 in good health. The J gene is TRBJ2-5, the V gene TRBV6-2 or TRBV6-3; D is possibly TRBD2 (5 bases). Sequencing was carried out using blood. The CDR3 DNA reads as TGTGCCAGCAGTTACTCGAGTTCGCCCCTCCCCGGGAAGACCCAGTACTTC. Residues: CASSYSSSPLPGKTQYF.